These 22 T cell receptor beta chains came from one sample sequenced in a study of T cell clusters in autoimmune cytopenias. TRB rearrangements were amplified by touch-down multiplex PCR with mixed TRB-A/B primers. TCRdb reanalyzed the multiplex PCR reads, giving one entry per CDR3 protein sequence and no DNA. The table for this sample gives roughly 9,500 distinct CDR3 sequences. Some 40,000 genome equivalents of blood DNA were amplified for TRB. Specimen: peripheral blood. These receptor sequences come from a human donor with an autoimmune cytopenia or autoimmune hepatitis (not recorded which).

This clonotype is deemed medium-sized by its frequency. The CDR3 reads CSAGQSNEQFF. The chain links TRBV29-1 to TRBJ2-1; TCRdb calls TRBD1, which cannot be checked without DNA. This CDR3 contains 11 residues. Germline V gene data show CDR1 as SQVTM and CDR2 as ANQGSEA.

The V gene is TRBV19, the J gene TRBJ2-4; no DNA is available, so the TRBD1 call from TCRdb remains unchecked. CDR1 and CDR2 from the germline V gene are LNHDA and SQIVND (reference sequence). This CDR3 has 16 residues. This CDR3 is CASSNRQSLAKNIQYF.

The CDR3 here is CASSLGRSSGIGEETQYF. The rearrangement uses TRBV7-9 and TRBJ2-5; TCRdb proposes TRBD2, but this gene call is untestable without DNA. The germline V gene has CDR1 SEHNR and CDR2 FQNEAQ (reference sequence). The CDR3 is 18 amino acids. Full variable domain (missing parts from reference TRBV7-9 and TRBJ2-5): DTGVSQNPRHKITKRGQNVTFRCDPISEHNRLYWYRQTLGQGPEFLTYFQNEAQLEKSRLLSDRFSAERPKGSFSTLEIQRTEQGDSAMYLCASSLGRSSGIGEETQYFGPGTRLLVL.

This chain links TRBV12-3 or TRBV12-4 with TRBJ2-7; the TCRdb call, TRBD1, lacks DNA for checking. The CDR3 is 13 amino acids. The CDR3 region is CASRDRDLGEQYF.

The rearrangement uses TRBV7-3 and TRBJ2-7; the TRBD2 assignment by TCRdb is unverifiable without DNA. Germline CDR1 reads SGHTA; CDR2 reads FQGTGA. The CDR3 totals 15 residues. The CDR3 protein is CASSLGPGITYEQYF.

The chain links TRBV6-1 to TRBJ1-5; TCRdb lists TRBD1, though no DNA is available to test this call. The CDR3 totals 14 residues. CDR1 is MNHNS, CDR2 SASEGT, per germline. The CDR3 loop reads CASDPTGANQPQHF.

V usage is TRBV27 and J usage is TRBJ1-5; TCRdb returns TRBD1, unconfirmable since there is no DNA. This CDR3 contains 15 residues. The germline V gene encodes CDR1 MNHEY and CDR2 SMNVEV (reference sequence). The CDR3 loop is CASRAPGEPNQPQHF.

The V and J genes are TRBV6-5 and TRBJ2-3; TCRdb's D call, TRBD2, is unchecked because there is no DNA. This CDR3 contains 16 residues. Germline CDR1 and CDR2: MNHEY and SVGAGI. The CDR3 sequence is CASSYSRLAGVNTQYF.

This clonotype is medium-sized (0.01 to 0.1%) by frequency. This rearrangement joins TRBV6-5 to TRBJ2-7; absent DNA, TCRdb's TRBD2 call cannot be checked. The CDR3 spans 13 residues. Germline V lookup: CDR1 MNHEY, CDR2 SVGAGI. CDR3 residues: CASSLAETYEQYF.

This clonotype is called medium-sized (0.01 to 0.1%) based on its frequency. V gene TRBV12-3 or TRBV12-4 combines with J gene TRBJ2-7; TCRdb's D call, TRBD2, is unchecked because there is no DNA. The length of the CDR3 is 13 residues. CDR3 sequence reads: CASSFGGAYEQYF.

The J gene is TRBJ2-7, the V gene TRBV7-6. Germline V gene sequence: CDR1 SGHVS, CDR2 FNYEAQ. The CDR3 contains 14 residues. The CDR3 loop is CASRSTSDSYEQYF.

The chain joins TRBV7-2 to TRBJ1-1; lacking DNA, the TRBD1 call made by TCRdb goes unchecked. There are 15 residues in the CDR3. Germline CDR1 SGHTA, CDR2 FQGNSA. The CDR3 reads CASSYGGAMNTEAFF.

In terms of frequency, this clonotype is medium-sized. This chain connects TRBV6-6 to TRBJ2-3; with no DNA, the TCRdb D assignment of TRBD1 cannot be verified. The CDR3 length is 16 residues. Germline V gene data show CDR1 as MNHNY and CDR2 as SVGAGI (reference sequence). The CDR3 spells CASTRRDRGVTDTQYF.

The V call is TRBV6-5, the J call TRBJ2-1; TCRdb outputs TRBD2, but without DNA this stays unchecked. CDR3 length: 15 amino acids. Germline CDR1 MNHEY, CDR2 SVGAGI. CDR3 sequence: CASSYSLAGVNEQFF.

This clonotype shows up as medium-sized by frequency. The rearrangement links TRBV6-1 to TRBJ1-5. This CDR3 contains 15 residues. Germline-derived CDR1 and CDR2 are MNHNS and SASEGT. CDR3 loop: CASSEVGLSNQPQHF.

The chain's CDR3 is CASSIGHPNTEAFF. This chain joins TRBV19 and TRBJ1-1. This CDR3 region has 14 residues. Germline CDR1 reads LNHDA; CDR2 reads SQIVND (reference sequence). Based on the CDR3 plus reference TRBV19 and TRBJ1-1, the full variable domain is DGGITQSPKYLFRKEGQNVTLSCEQNLNHDAMYWYRQDPGQGLRLIYYSQIVNDFQKGDIAEGYSVSREKKESFPLTVTSAQKNPTAFYLCASSIGHPNTEAFFGQGTRLTVV.

The chain links TRBV7-2 to TRBJ1-5; TCRdb returns TRBD1, unconfirmable since there is no DNA. CDR3 length: 14 residues. CDR1 and CDR2 (germline): SGHTA, FQGNSA. The CDR3: CASSSGQTGQPQHF. The complete variable domain, with remaining parts taken from reference TRBV7-2 and TRBJ1-5, reads GAGVSQSPSNKVTEKGKDVELRCDPISGHTALYWYRQSLGQGLEFLIYFQGNSAPDKSGLPSDRFSAERTGGSVSTLTIQRTQQEDSAVYLCASSSGQTGQPQHFGDGTRLSIL.

The chain joins TRBV20-1 to TRBJ1-5; without DNA, the TCRdb call of TRBD1 cannot be checked. Looked up from germline, CDR1 is DFQATT and CDR2 is SNEGSKA (reference sequence). The CDR3 is 16 amino acids. The CDR3 here is CSATGTEEYSNQPQHF.

V gene TRBV6-1 combines with J gene TRBJ1-5; no DNA is available, so the TRBD1 call from TCRdb remains unchecked. The CDR3 is 15 residues long. Per germline, CDR1 MNHNS and CDR2 SASEGT. The CDR3 loop is CASSGGTGHNQPQHF.

According to its frequency, this clonotype is medium-sized. The J gene is TRBJ2-5, the V gene TRBV6-5. This CDR3 contains 16 residues. Germline CDR1 and CDR2: MNHEY and SVGAGI. CDR3 amino acids: CASSFRTQKPQETQYF.

CDR3 in amino acids: CASRSLTGGVGETQYF. The chain uses TRBV6-2 or TRBV6-3 and TRBJ2-5; the TCRdb call, TRBD1, lacks DNA for checking. The CDR3 spans 16 residues. Germline V gives CDR1 MNHEY, CDR2 SVGEGT.

Judged by frequency, this clonotype is medium-sized. The V call is TRBV6-5, the J call TRBJ2-5; TCRdb reports TRBD2, a call that lacks DNA to check it against. Per germline, CDR1 MNHEY and CDR2 SVGAGI. CDR3 length: 13 residues. CDR3 region: CASATRGEETQYF.